Listed below are T cell receptor beta chains from one sample, sequenced in a study of technical replicates of blood from a few donors. Data came from immunoSEQ multiplex PCR; TCRdb stores just in-frame clones and leaves some out. The table lists about 81,000 clones, about 81% of them singletons. The sequenced sample consisted of PBMCs. The receptors here all came from a human donor in good health. Some clones in this sample may be carry-over from other donors' samples. The CDR3 runs from the conserved cysteine through the conserved F or W. The D gene is left open where the match is weak. Size tells how often a clone was seen (once, few, many) or the class of an expanded clone, and some rows leave it out.

D gene | clone size | J gene | V gene | CDR3 protein | CDR3 DNA
. | . | TRBJ1-1 | TRBV30 | CAWRAGGLAFF | TGTGCCTGGAGAGCAGGTGGGCTGGCTTTCTTT
TRBD1 | . | TRBJ1-2 | TRBV29-1 | CSARTGEGGYTF | TGCAGCGCACGGACAGGGGAAGGTGGCTACACCTTC
TRBD2 | . | TRBJ2-3 | TRBV11-2 | CASSLAAGLAGDTQYF | TGTGCCAGCAGCTTAGCCGCCGGACTAGCGGGGGATACGCAGTATTTT
. | . | TRBJ1-1 | TRBV7-3 | CASSLGLGTEAFF | TGTGCCAGCAGCTTAGGGCTGGGTACTGAAGCTTTCTTT
. | . | TRBJ1-1 | TRBV29-1 | CSVVGGRNTEAFF | TGCAGCGTTGTGGGAGGGCGTAACACTGAAGCTTTCTTT
TRBD1 | . | TRBJ1-6 | TRBV19 | CASSSYLPGTAGASDSPLHF | TGTGCCAGCTCAAGCTATCTCCCCGGGACAGCCGGGGCGAGCGATTCACCCCTCCACTTT
. | . | TRBJ1-6 | TRBV5-4 | CASSFTTSGNSPLHF | TGTGCCAGCAGCTTCACGACTTCTGGTAATTCACCCCTCCACTTT
TRBD1 | few | TRBJ1-1 | TRBV9 | CASNIPGQMNTEAFF | TGTGCCAGCAACATCCCGGGACAGATGAACACTGAAGCTTTCTTT
TRBD2 | . | TRBJ2-1 | TRBV4-1 | CASSHPARSGDNEQFF | TGCGCCAGCAGCCACCCTGCCCGTAGCGGGGACAATGAGCAGTTCTTC
TRBD1 | . | TRBJ2-3 | TRBV15 | CATSRRVSGQGTDTQYF | TGTGCCACCAGCAGAAGGGTGTCCGGACAGGGGACAGATACGCAGTATTTT